A selection of T cell receptor beta chains follows, all from one sample in a study of CXCR3-negative and CXCR3-positive naive CD8 T cells. TCRdb processed the 5' RACE reads again and assigns one entry to each CDR3 protein, with no DNA. This sample's table has about 38,000 distinct CDR3 sequences. Input material: memory CD8+ T cells from blood. These receptors were obtained from a human donor in good health. Some clones in this sample may be carry-over from other donors' samples. Each CDR3 is given with its conserved first and last residue. Size is stated for part of the rows, as once, few or many counts, or as a class when the clone is expanded.

TRBV28	.	TRBJ2-7	CASSLIQGRYEQYF
TRBV9	.	TRBJ2-5	CASSGTFEETQYF
TRBV29-1	.	TRBJ1-1	CSVEVKLYTEAFF
TRBV12-3/TRBV12-4	.	TRBJ2-1	CASEKAGLHNEQFF
TRBV4-3	.	TRBJ2-7	CASQQGSGEHYEQYF
TRBV4-1	.	TRBJ1-1	CASSQTGERNTEAFF
TRBV4-3	medium-sized	TRBJ2-1	CASSQDGNRYNEQFF
TRBV14	.	TRBJ2-7	CASSQEPTGAEQYF
TRBV15	.	TRBJ2-2	CATSRGELYANTGELFF
TRBV2	.	TRBJ2-7	CASSEGRTSYEQYF
TRBV12-3/TRBV12-4	.	TRBJ2-3	CASSGDRGTDTQYF
TRBV7-9	.	TRBJ2-1	CASSLDREGIHNEQFF
TRBV6-4	.	TRBJ2-1	CASSALAGEVDEQFF
TRBV7-2	.	TRBJ2-1	CASSPYGRGLAGEVEQFF
TRBV7-6	.	TRBJ2-5	CASSPTQGIGETQYF
TRBV6-6	.	TRBJ2-1	CASSYTNEQFF
TRBV6-5	.	TRBJ2-7	CASSYDRGPYEQYF
TRBV25-1	.	TRBJ2-7	CASSVGYEQYF
TRBV29-1	.	TRBJ2-3	CSSRGLTDTQYF
TRBV9	.	TRBJ2-3	CASSAFGLAGEGDTQYF
TRBV20-1	.	TRBJ2-5	CSARQGEETQYF
TRBV7-6	.	TRBJ1-2	CATRGQTDYGYTF
TRBV4-3	.	TRBJ2-1	CASSKHNEQFF
TRBV20-1	.	TRBJ2-7	CSARGDYEQYF
TRBV2	.	TRBJ1-1	CASSVSAELNTEAFF
TRBV7-2	.	TRBJ2-7	CASSPRDRVYEQYF
TRBV3-1	.	TRBJ2-1	CASSHRNEQFF
TRBV12-3/TRBV12-4	.	TRBJ2-2	CASSLGGPVANTGELFF
TRBV7-9	.	TRBJ1-5	CASSLVGGGDQPQHF
TRBV6-6	.	TRBJ2-7	CASSLHRDRDNEQYF
TRBV20-1	.	TRBJ2-7	CSAPTRLANYEQYF
TRBV5-1	.	TRBJ2-7	CASSLRGTPYEQYF
TRBV4-3	.	TRBJ2-1	CASSQERGGSYNEQFF